This T cell receptor beta chain appears in the sequencing data of a study of shared clonotypes between healthy human individuals. The length of the CDR3 is 16 residues. Trimming removed 7 bases from V and 0 bases from J; junction bases left unmatched: 10. The germline CDR1 and CDR2 sequences are SGHTA and FQGNSA. Generated by immunoSEQ multiplex PCR, the TCRdb table keeps only in-frame clones and is missing some. The top ten hold more than 9% of the sample, which has around 200,000 clones, 65% to 80% seen once. This clonotype originated in a man aged 30 to 45 in good health. V usage is TRBV7-2 and J usage is TRBJ1-1; 8 nucleotides match TRBD1. The material sequenced was memory CD4+ T cells sorted from blood. Indicated subset: CD45RA-negative fraction. CDR3 sequence: CASTQSGGRLNTEAFF. The CDR3 DNA sequence: TGTGCCAGCACCCAATCAGGGGGCCGCCTGAACACTGAAGCTTTCTTT.